The source of this T cell receptor (beta chain) is a study of T-cell memory formation after mild COVID-19. Findings and limits, study-wide: Later expanders leaned CD4+, whereas day 15 to 85 contracting clones were balanced CD4/CD8. CD8+ contracting clones occupied EMRA, while CD4+ ones occupied mainly CM and EM.

5'RACE primed at constant segments yielded TCR alpha and TCR beta cDNA libraries bearing sample barcodes and UMIs. Via MiXCR, TCRdb re-called the 5' RACE reads, giving one row per CDR3 protein. The sample consists of more than 350,000 distinct CDR3 sequences, approximately 21% of them appearing once. V gave up 8 bases and J gave up 6 bases; unmatched junction bases: 23. There are 19 residues in the CDR3. Germline V lookup: CDR1 MNHEY, CDR2 SVGEGT. Turning to this clonotype: Its target is unknown.

Sequenced sample: PBMCs or a T cell subset sorted from them (not recorded which). This rearrangement joins TRBV6-2 or TRBV6-3 to TRBJ2-7; 12 positions match TRBD2. The TCR comes from an adult woman who had mild COVID-19 (a few samples of this study predate the infection). Cell type and time point are not known. CDR3 coding DNA: TGTGCCAGCGACACGTCACTAGCGGGGGGCCCCTTACGGGCCTCCGAGCAGTACTTC. It codes for CASDTSLAGGPLRASEQYF.